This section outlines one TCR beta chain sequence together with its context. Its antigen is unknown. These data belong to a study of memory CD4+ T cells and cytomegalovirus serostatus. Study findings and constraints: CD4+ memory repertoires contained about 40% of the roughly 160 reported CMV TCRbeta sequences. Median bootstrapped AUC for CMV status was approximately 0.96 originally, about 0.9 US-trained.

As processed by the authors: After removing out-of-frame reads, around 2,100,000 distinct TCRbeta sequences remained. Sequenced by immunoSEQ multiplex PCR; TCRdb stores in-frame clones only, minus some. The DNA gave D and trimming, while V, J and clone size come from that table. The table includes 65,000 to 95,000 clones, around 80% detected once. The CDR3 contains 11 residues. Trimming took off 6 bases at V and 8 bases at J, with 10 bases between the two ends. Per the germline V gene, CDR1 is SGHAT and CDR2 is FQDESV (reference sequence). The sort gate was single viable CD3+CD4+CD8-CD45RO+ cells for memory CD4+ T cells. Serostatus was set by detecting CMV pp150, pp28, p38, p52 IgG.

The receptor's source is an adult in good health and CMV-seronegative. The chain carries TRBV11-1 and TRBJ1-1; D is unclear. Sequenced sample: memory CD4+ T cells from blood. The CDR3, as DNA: TGTGCCAGCAGTTCGGTAGGGGAAGCTTTCTTT. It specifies CASSSVGEAFF.